The 2 T cell receptor beta chains below all came from one sample that was sequenced in a study of T cells expressing NK-cell markers. For each CDR3 protein, TCRdb gives one entry from its re-call of the 5' RACE reads, without DNA. Its listing shows around 100,000 distinct CDR3 sequences. The sample comprised blood T cells: a sorted CD56 or NKG2C T cell subset, CD4+ or CD8+ T cells, or bulk PBMC T cells (not recorded which). These receptors all come from a woman between 18 and 69 years old in good health.

The genes are TRBV6-2 or TRBV6-3 and TRBJ2-7; TCRdb lists TRBD1, though no DNA is available to test this call. The CDR3 length is 14 residues. CDR1 and CDR2 (germline): MNHEY, SVGEGT. CDR3 loop: CASSPGGFGNEQYF.

The chain has TRBV20-1 and TRBJ2-5. CDR3 length: 14 amino acids. Germline values: CDR1 DFQATT, CDR2 SNEGSKA (reference sequence). This chain's CDR3 is CSARGSAAQETQYF.